Below, 3 T cell receptor beta chains from the same sample are listed, as sequenced in a study of CD8+ T cells in alopecia areata. Treatment here: oral pan-JAK inhibitor, 5-10 mg twice daily. Extracted from the samples, RNA was reverse transcribed into cDNA to serve as the sequencing template. Clones were read by immunoSEQ multiplex PCR, and TCRdb kept only the in-frame ones, dropping some. Of approximately 210,000 clones listed, 50% to 60% are singletons. Sequences were derived from CD4+ T cells sorted from blood, sampled at week 4, from a patient treated with tofacitinib. The source of these receptors is a human donor with alopecia areata.

The rearrangement uses TRBV5-6 and TRBJ2-7; 8 positions match TRBD2. Trimming took 3 bases from V and 2 from J; bases not matched to a gene: 4. The V gene's germline CDR1 is SGHDT and CDR2 YYEEEE. The CDR3 loop spans 14 amino acids. Here the CDR3 DNA reads TGTGCCAGCAGCTACCAGGGACTAGCCTACGAGCAGTACTTC. It specifies CASSYQGLAYEQYF. The whole variable domain, filled in from reference TRBV5-6 and TRBJ2-7, reads DAGVTQSPTHLIKTRGQQVTLRCSPKSGHDTVSWYQQALGQGPQFIFQYYEEEERQRGNFPDRFSGHQFPNYSSELNVNALLLGDSALYLCASSYQGLAYEQYFGPGTRLTVT.

V is TRBV7-3 and J is TRBJ2-5, with 8 nucleotides matching TRBD1. V gave up 4 bases and J gave up 5 bases; unmatched junction bases: 12. Germline CDR1 and CDR2: SGHTA and FQGTGA. The CDR3 is 16 residues long. CDR3 residues: CASSYGTGLQGETQYF. The CDR3 nucleotides are TGTGCCAGCAGCTACGGGACAGGCCTTCAGGGGGAGACCCAGTACTTC.

The chain uses TRBV7-2 and TRBJ2-2; no definite D call. Germline V lookup: CDR1 SGHTA, CDR2 FQGNSA. Trimming shortened V by 5 bases and J by 3 bases, and 13 bases separated the two germline ends. The CDR3 extends over 15 amino acids. In DNA form, the CDR3 reads TGTGCCAGCAGCCCTAGAGTGTGGGACACCGGGGAGCTGTTTTTT. It specifies CASSPRVWDTGELFF.